This TCR beta chain was sequenced for a study of cytomegalovirus exposure and HLA in healthy donors. TCRdb's copy holds only in-frame clones and misses some; the assay was immunoSEQ multiplex PCR. The sample includes approximately 190,000 clones, approximately 80% of them seen just once. The sequence derives from a woman in her twenties or thirties in good health and CMV-seropositive. Sequencing was done on a sample of PBMCs.

The CDR3 sequence is CASSRDRANEQYF. DNA for the CDR3: TGTGCCAGCAGCAGGGACAGGGCTAACGAGCAGTACTTC. The chain carries TRBV7-9 and TRBJ2-7; 9 bases map to TRBD1. CDR3 length: 13 amino acids. Trimming took 5 bases from V and 5 from J; bases not matched to a gene: 4. CDR1 and CDR2 (germline): SEHNR, FQNEAQ (reference sequence).